A single sample is the source of the 26 T cell receptor beta chains below, sequenced in a study of shared clonotypes between healthy human individuals (dated by TCRdb to 2020 to 2021). The receptor library was made with the immunoSEQ multiplex PCR assay. TCRdb re-hosts the immuneACCESS table, in-frame sequences only. Its copies lack some clones; in the studies checked, an unresolved V gene accounts for under half of them, and the cause for the rest is not known. The sample data list about 1.1 million clones, and 70% to 85% of these were observed just once. The ten largest clones capture about 0.89% of the sample. The sample consisted of memory CD4+ T cells from PBMCs. This specimen's cell subset or site label, interpreted: CD45RA-negative fraction. All receptors derive from a man aged 18 to 30 in good health. Some clones in this sample may be carry-over from other donors' samples.

The chain joins TRBV15 to TRBJ2-7; D unclear. Trimming removed 4 bases from V and 6 bases from J, with 10 bases in between. The germline CDR1 and CDR2 sequences are LNHNV and YYDKDF (reference sequence). The CDR3 length is 12 residues. The CDR3 nucleotides are TGTGCCACCAGCATCCGTGGTGGCGAGCAGTACTTC. This codes for CATSIRGGEQYF.

To note about this clone: The sample carries other DNA sequences with the same CDR3. This chain links TRBV5-1 with TRBJ2-7, with 9 bases fitting TRBD1. Germline CDR1 SGHRS, CDR2 YFSETQ. Unmatched junction bases numbered 2, after V lost 3 bases and J lost 1 base. The CDR3 has 14 residues. The CDR3 spells CASSSQGASYEQYF. The CDR3 DNA sequence: TGCGCCAGCAGCTCACAGGGGGCGTCCTACGAGCAGTACTTC.

The sample holds one count of this clone. CDR3 protein: CAISPDSGRTTYEQYF. The CDR3 DNA reads TGTGCCATCAGTCCCGATAGCGGGAGAACCACCTACGAGCAGTACTTC. This chain uses TRBV10-3 with TRBJ2-7, with TRBD2 identical over 9 bases. The CDR3 totals 16 residues. Trimming at V came to 5 bases and at J to 2 bases, leaving 10 bases not matched to a gene. Germline values: CDR1 ENHRY, CDR2 SYGVKD.

The CDR3 bases are TGTGCCAGCCGGATGGACAGGGCTGGGGGGGAGCAGTACTTC. This translates into CASRMDRAGGEQYF. This chain uses TRBV6-5 with TRBJ2-7; 8 nucleotides line up with TRBD1. The germline CDR1 and CDR2 sequences are MNHEY and SVGAGI. The V and J ends lost 8 bases and 7 bases, in that order; junction bases with no gene match: 13. There are 14 residues in the CDR3.

This clone was seen only once. The chain carries TRBV5-4 and TRBJ2-1; 8 bases match TRBD2. The V gene end was trimmed by 0 bases and the J gene end by 6 bases; junction bases not matched to a gene: 2. The CDR3 is made up of 14 amino acids. The germline V gene has CDR1 SGHNT and CDR2 YYREEE (reference sequence). The CDR3 DNA sequence: TGTGCCAGCAGCTTGGCTAGCGGGTCCAATGAGCAGTTCTTC. Protein sequence: CASSLASGSNEQFF.

The V call is TRBV28, the J call TRBJ2-2; D possibly corresponds to TRBD1 (6 bases). The germline gives CDR1 MDHEN, CDR2 SYDVKM. V lost 6 bases, J lost 1 base, and 18 bases lay in between. The CDR3 is 17 residues long. In DNA, the CDR3 is TGTGCCAGCAGGCCCCCCATACAGGGTGGGAACACCGGGGAGCTGTTTTTT. Its translation: CASRPPIQGGNTGELFF. Using reference TRBV28 and TRBJ2-2 for the parts outside the CDR3, the full variable domain is DVKVTQSSRYLVKRTGEKVFLECVQDMDHENMFWYRQDPGLGLRLIYFSYDVKMKEKGDIPEGYSVSREKKERFSLILESASTNQTSMYLCASRPPIQGGNTGELFFGEGSRLTVL.

J is TRBJ2-3 and V is TRBV4-1; D is unresolved. This CDR3 region has 16 residues. V was pared by 2 bases and J by 1 base, with 13 bases between. The germline V gene encodes CDR1 MGHRA and CDR2 YSYEKL. CDR3 protein: CASSQPRLAGTDTQYF. CDR3 DNA sequence: TGCGCCAGCAGCCAACCCCGACTGGCAGGCACAGATACGCAGTATTTT.

V and J are TRBV28 and TRBJ2-3, with 12 bases that match TRBD2. There are 16 residues in the CDR3. J was trimmed by 3 bases and V by 3 bases; bases with no gene match: 4. CDR1 is MDHEN, CDR2 SYDVKM, per germline. The CDR3 protein is CASSFWTSGTTDTQYF. The CDR3 bases are TGTGCCAGCAGTTTCTGGACTAGCGGGACGACAGATACGCAGTATTTT. Filled out from reference TRBV28 and TRBJ2-3, the complete variable domain reads DVKVTQSSRYLVKRTGEKVFLECVQDMDHENMFWYRQDPGLGLRLIYFSYDVKMKEKGDIPEGYSVSREKKERFSLILESASTNQTSMYLCASSFWTSGTTDTQYFGPGTRLTVL.

About this clone: A read error may account for a junction end that differs from germline. This chain uses TRBV10-3 with TRBJ1-1; the D gene is possibly TRBD1 (6 bases). The CDR3 covers 12 residues. The germline CDR1 and CDR2 sequences are ENHRY and SYGVKD. In DNA form, the CDR3 reads TGTGCCACCAGTCTTGACAGGACTGAAGCTTTCTTT. This translates into CATSLDRTEAFF.

This clone was observed a single time. The chain employs TRBV7-8 and TRBJ2-7, with 7 bases fitting TRBD1. Trimming cost V 3 bases and J 4 bases; bases outside gene matches: 18. Germline V gene data show CDR1 as SGHVS and CDR2 as FQNEAQ. CDR3 size: 18 residues. The CDR3, as DNA: TGTGCCAGCAGCTTGGAGACAGGGTACCGTCCCGCTGGATACGAGCAGTACTTC. Encoded protein: CASSLETGYRPAGYEQYF.

The CDR3 DNA is TGTGCCAGCAGCCCAGGGACAGGCCTACGCAGGGAGACCCAGTACTTC. Translated: CASSPGTGLRRETQYF. The chain has TRBV5-4 and TRBJ2-5; 8 positions agree with TRBD1. The junction had 13 bases not matched to a gene; V was cut back by 4 bases and J by 5 bases. The CDR3 sequence is 16 residues long. CDR1 and CDR2 (germline): SGHNT, YYREEE (reference sequence).

Note on this clone: Other DNA sequences of this sample code for an identical CDR3. This chain joins TRBV29-1 and TRBJ1-1; D is unresolved. CDR1 and CDR2 from the germline V gene are SQVTM and ANQGSEA. V was shortened by 4 bases and J by 1 base, with 4 bases between the two germline ends. This CDR3 is built from 11 residues. As DNA, the CDR3 is TGCAGCGTTGTGGAGAACACTGAAGCTTTCTTT. Protein product: CSVVENTEAFF.

The CDR3 sequence is CATLDVFDSGNTIYF. CDR3 sequence (DNA): TGTGCCACCCTGGACGTCTTCGACTCTGGAAACACCATATATTTT. The rearrangement joins TRBV19 to TRBJ1-3; D remains unclear. The germline CDR1 and CDR2 sequences are LNHDA and SQIVND (reference sequence). Trimming took 10 bases from V and 0 from J, leaving 16 bases between them. The CDR3 length is 15 residues.

The chain has TRBV7-9 and TRBJ1-2; D gene ambiguous. The germline V gene encodes CDR1 SEHNR and CDR2 FQNEAQ (reference sequence). V dropped 1 base and J dropped 7 bases, with 1 base sitting between them. The CDR3 consists of 10 residues. The chain's CDR3 is CASSLVGYTF. The CDR3 DNA reads TGTGCCAGCAGCTTAGTTGGCTACACCTTC.

This sequence joins TRBV21-1 and TRBJ1-2. TRBV21-1 counts as a pseudogene. CDR3 size: 9 residues. As DNA, the CDR3 is TGTGCCAGCAGCAGGTACGACACCTTC. It is translated as CASSRYDTF.

This clone was picked up one time. The chain recombines TRBV28 with TRBJ2-7, with D possibly matching TRBD1 (6 bases). Germline CDR1 is MDHEN and CDR2 is SYDVKM. The CDR3 sequence is 16 residues long. V gave up 5 bases and J gave up 3 bases, with 20 bases separating them. CDR3 DNA sequence: TGTGCCAGCAGTCCAACCGACAGGCCCTTCTACTACGAGCAGTACTTC. It codes for CASSPTDRPFYYEQYF.

The rearrangement joins TRBV5-4 to TRBJ2-6, with D maybe TRBD1 (6 bases). CDR1 and CDR2 (germline): SGHNT, YYREEE (reference sequence). The CDR3 sequence is 13 residues long. Trimming cost V 7 bases and J 4 bases, with 9 bases left between them. The CDR3 loop reads CASDRPGANVLTF. The CDR3 bases are TGTGCCAGCGACAGGCCCGGGGCCAACGTCCTGACTTTC.

The CDR3: CAWSARQGAGKLFF. CDR3 nucleotides: TGTGCCTGGAGTGCCAGACAGGGGGCAGGAAAACTGTTTTTT. The chain has TRBV30 and TRBJ1-4; 10 bases match TRBD1. The germline CDR1 and CDR2 sequences are GTSNPN and SVGIG (reference sequence). This CDR3 spans 14 amino acids. With V trimmed by 1 base and J by 10 bases, 6 bases remained unmatched.

This clone turned up a few times. V usage is TRBV6-5 and J usage is TRBJ1-4; D might be TRBD1 (5 bases). V lost 6 bases to trimming and J lost 12 bases, with 14 bases between them. CDR3 length: 12 residues. Germline CDR1 MNHEY, CDR2 SVGAGI. The DNA of the CDR3 is TGTGCCAGCAGCGCCAGACAGTTTGAACTGTTTTTT. It is translated as CASSARQFELFF.

This chain uses TRBV7-2 with TRBJ1-1; no definite D call. CDR3 length: 13 amino acids. V gave up 1 base and J gave up 9 bases, with 12 bases separating them. Per germline, CDR1 SGHTA and CDR2 FQGNSA. The CDR3 protein is CASSLGGDVKAFF. CDR3 nucleotides: TGTGCCAGCAGCTTAGGGGGAGATGTGAAAGCTTTCTTT.

J is TRBJ2-2 and V is TRBV19; unclear D gene. The germline V gene has CDR1 LNHDA and CDR2 SQIVND (reference sequence). CDR3 length: 13 residues. Trimming cost V 7 bases and J 4 bases, with 10 bases left between them. Here the CDR3 DNA reads TGTGCCAGTACTCCGGCGTTCACCGGGGAGCTGTTTTTT. Translation gives CASTPAFTGELFF.

The chain combines TRBV6-1 with TRBJ2-7, with 12 bases matching TRBD1. This CDR3 is 15 amino acids long. Germline values: CDR1 MNHNS, CDR2 SASEGT. V was pared by 6 bases and J by 4 bases, with 7 bases of the junction left unmatched. The CDR3 sequence is CASRLGTGGAYEQYF. The DNA for the CDR3 is TGTGCCAGCAGACTCGGGACAGGGGGCGCGTACGAGCAGTACTTC.

This chain uses TRBV5-1 with TRBJ2-1; D assignment may be TRBD1 or TRBD2 (5 bases each). The germline V and J ends were trimmed by 1 base and 9 bases, with 11 bases remaining between them. Germline V lookup: CDR1 SGHRS, CDR2 YFSETQ. The CDR3 sequence is 13 residues long. The CDR3 loop reads CASSLLGEGEQFF. The CDR3, as DNA: TGCGCCAGCAGCTTGTTGGGGGAAGGTGAGCAGTTCTTC.

J is TRBJ2-1 and V is TRBV10-1; the D gene is possibly TRBD2 (7 bases). This CDR3 spans 16 amino acids. Trimming pared 2 bases from V and 4 bases from J, leaving 15 bases between. Germline lookup yields CDR1 WNHNN and CDR2 SYGVQD (reference sequence). CDR3 nucleotide sequence: TGCGCCAGCAGTGAGGATCCAGCGGGACATTACAATGAGCAGTTCTTC. Residues: CASSEDPAGHYNEQFF.

The CDR3 region is CASSAGANTGELFF. DNA for the CDR3: TGTGCCAGCAGTGCCGGGGCGAACACCGGGGAGCTGTTTTTT. The chain combines TRBV25-1 with TRBJ2-2, with D perhaps matching TRBD2 (5 bases). The CDR3 totals 14 residues. Germline V gives CDR1 MGHDK, CDR2 SYGVNS. V lost 4 bases and J 0 bases, leaving 6 bases between the germline ends.

The V and J genes are TRBV18 and TRBJ1-4; TRBD1 agrees at 10 bases. Germline V CDR1 and CDR2: KGHSH, LQKENI. Unmatched junction bases numbered 2, after V lost 1 base and J lost 6 bases. CDR3 length equals 15 residues. The CDR3 reads CASSPRGTGDEKLFF. The CDR3 DNA follows: TGTGCCAGCTCACCACGGGGGACAGGGGATGAAAAACTGTTTTTT.